This T cell receptor beta chain originates from a study of CXCR3-negative and CXCR3-positive naive CD8 T cells (dated by TCRdb to the late 2010s). In terms of the full investigation: In total, roughly 140 million TRB reads were obtained, which works out to roughly 1.5 +/- 0.3 million reads per library. The diversity and physicochemical repertoire analyses included fewer than twelve donors pooled from two independent experiments. TRBV-TRBJ cluster analysis included naive subsets from about 5 donors and memory cells from 3 donors. Broad study findings and their caveats: Within the same donor, TRBV-TRBJ usage looked similar between naive CXCR3-negative and CXCR3-positive cells, but memory cells had distinct patterns. Surface CD5, linked to self-reactivity in mice, was comparable between naive subsets; TCR interaction strength was therefore also inferred from TRB CDR3 physicochemical properties. TRB CDR3s from CXCR3-positive naive cells showed higher hydrophobicity (lower Kidera factor 4), lower energy, and higher strength and volume indices than CXCR3-negative naive cells. Freshly isolated PBMCs were used for most assays because CXCR3 expression partially decreased after cryopreservation. Comparably high repertoire diversity was found in both naive subsets, whereas much lower repertoire diversity was found in memory CD8+ T cells.

Including cysteine and phenylalanine, the CDR3 has 15 amino acids. DNA is not recorded here. For CDR1 and CDR2, the germline V gene (reference sequence) lists SSHAT and FNYEAQ. Each CD8+ T cell subset was flow-sorted in triplicate, with roughly 300,000 cells per subset placed directly into RLT lysis buffer. To exclude memory contaminants, naive CD8+ T cells were stringently defined as CD45RO-CCR7+CD27+CD95-. Peripheral blood mononuclear cells were isolated from buffy coats using standard density gradient centrifugation. Naive CXCR3-negative and CXCR3-positive CD8+ T cells were flow-sorted using a FACSAria III. Total RNA was extracted from sorted cells using an RNeasy Mini Kit. By frequency, this clonotype is medium-sized (0.01 to 0.1%), with no count recorded. This receptor's antigen is unknown. The run used a NextSeq 550. The Human TCR Profiling Kit (MiLaboratory) was used to prepare UMI-labeled 5' RACE TRB cDNA libraries. cDNA synthesis used the entire amount of extracted RNA, and PCR amplification then used the entire amount of cDNA produced. Libraries were prepared in parallel with an identical number of PCR cycles. The authors' analysis ran thus. With a minimum of two reads required per UMI, MIGEC and MiXCR pulled out about 50,000 +/- 10,000 unique UMI-labeled TRB cDNA molecules from each library. On average, each library contained 40,000 +/- 10,000 functional in-frame TRB CDR3 nucleotide clonotypes without stop codons. After downsampling to 5000 UMI-labeled TRB molecules per sample, diversity metrics such as normalized Shannon-Wiener and Chao1 were calculated in VDJtools. For the central five CDR3 residues, VDJtools calculated physicochemical properties weighted by clonotype size, namely interaction energy, strength, volume and Kidera factor 4. TCRdb reprocessed the reads into one record per CDR3 protein sequence, lacking DNA. V and J calls and clone size were set by TCRdb, not the authors. The sample's clone listing holds 6,500 to 10,000 distinct CDR3 sequences. Approximately 2% of the sample rests with the top ten.

This TCR derives from a human donor in good health. Some clones in this sample may be carry-over from other donors' samples. The chain uses TRBV7-7 and TRBJ2-1; absent DNA, TCRdb's TRBD2 call cannot be checked. Sequenced: naive CXCR3+ CD8+ T cells from blood. Sample cell subset or site, as interpreted from the label and publication: CD45RO-CCR7+CD27+CD95- naive CD8+ T cells expressing CXCR3 (TNR3+). The CDR3 protein sequence reads: CASSSGTSGYNEQFF.